This record looks at one TCR beta chain sequence and its context. Measured with immunoSEQ multiplex PCR; TCRdb has only the in-frame clones, and not every one. The top ten clones hold roughly 7.5% of a sample with about 160,000 clones, around 80% of them seen once. The CDR3 spans 13 residues. The V gene lost 2 bases and the J gene lost 1 base, with 7 bases spanning the gap. CDR1 and CDR2 (germline): SGHDT, YYEEEE. The sample belongs to a study of blood T cell repertoires in COVID-19. Study-wide context: PBMCs, B-cell-depleted T cells, or T cells were the source of the cDNA or gDNA that made up the material.

The sequence was collected from a man aged 55 to 70 with acute or convalescent COVID-19. Sequencing was carried out using peripheral blood. The V gene is TRBV5-6, the J gene TRBJ2-7; unclear D gene. CDR3 region: CASSFVQSYEQYF. In nucleotides, the CDR3 is TGTGCCAGCAGCTTTGTACAATCCTACGAGCAGTACTTC. The variable domain in full, with the rest retrieved from reference TRBV5-6 and TRBJ2-7, is DAGVTQSPTHLIKTRGQQVTLRCSPKSGHDTVSWYQQALGQGPQFIFQYYEEEERQRGNFPDRFSGHQFPNYSSELNVNALLLGDSALYLCASSFVQSYEQYFGPGTRLTVT.